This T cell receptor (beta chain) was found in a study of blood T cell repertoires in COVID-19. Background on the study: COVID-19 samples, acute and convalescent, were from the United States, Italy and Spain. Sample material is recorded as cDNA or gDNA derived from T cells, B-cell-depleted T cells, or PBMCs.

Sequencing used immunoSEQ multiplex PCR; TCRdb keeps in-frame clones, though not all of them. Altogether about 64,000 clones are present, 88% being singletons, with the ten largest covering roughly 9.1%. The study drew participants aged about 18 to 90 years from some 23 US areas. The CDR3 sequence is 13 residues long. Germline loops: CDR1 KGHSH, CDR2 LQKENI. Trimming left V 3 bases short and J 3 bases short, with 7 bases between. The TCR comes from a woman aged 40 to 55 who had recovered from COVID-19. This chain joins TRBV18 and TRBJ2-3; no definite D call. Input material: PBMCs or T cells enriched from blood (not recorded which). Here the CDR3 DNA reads TGTGCCAGCTCACCGTACGGTACAGATACGCAGTATTTT. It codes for CASSPYGTDTQYF. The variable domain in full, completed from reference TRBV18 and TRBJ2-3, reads NAGVMQNPRHLVRRRGQEARLRCSPMKGHSHVYWYRQLPEEGLKFMVYLQKENIIDESGMPKERFSAEFPKEGPSILRIQQVVRGDSAAYFCASSPYGTDTQYFGPGTRLTVL.